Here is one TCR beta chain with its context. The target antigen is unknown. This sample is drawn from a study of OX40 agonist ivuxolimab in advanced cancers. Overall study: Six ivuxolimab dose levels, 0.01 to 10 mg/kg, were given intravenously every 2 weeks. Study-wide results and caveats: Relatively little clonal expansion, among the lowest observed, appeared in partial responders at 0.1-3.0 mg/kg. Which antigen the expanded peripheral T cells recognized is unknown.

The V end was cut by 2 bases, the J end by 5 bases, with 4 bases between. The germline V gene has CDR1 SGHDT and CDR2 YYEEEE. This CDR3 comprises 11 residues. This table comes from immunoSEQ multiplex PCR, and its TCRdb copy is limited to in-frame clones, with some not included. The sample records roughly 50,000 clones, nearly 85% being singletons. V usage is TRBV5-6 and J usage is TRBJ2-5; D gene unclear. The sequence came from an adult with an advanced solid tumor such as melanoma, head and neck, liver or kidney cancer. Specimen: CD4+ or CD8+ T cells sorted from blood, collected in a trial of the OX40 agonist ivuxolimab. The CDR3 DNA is TGTGCCAGCAGCTTATTGGAGACCCAGTACTTC. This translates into CASSLLETQYF.